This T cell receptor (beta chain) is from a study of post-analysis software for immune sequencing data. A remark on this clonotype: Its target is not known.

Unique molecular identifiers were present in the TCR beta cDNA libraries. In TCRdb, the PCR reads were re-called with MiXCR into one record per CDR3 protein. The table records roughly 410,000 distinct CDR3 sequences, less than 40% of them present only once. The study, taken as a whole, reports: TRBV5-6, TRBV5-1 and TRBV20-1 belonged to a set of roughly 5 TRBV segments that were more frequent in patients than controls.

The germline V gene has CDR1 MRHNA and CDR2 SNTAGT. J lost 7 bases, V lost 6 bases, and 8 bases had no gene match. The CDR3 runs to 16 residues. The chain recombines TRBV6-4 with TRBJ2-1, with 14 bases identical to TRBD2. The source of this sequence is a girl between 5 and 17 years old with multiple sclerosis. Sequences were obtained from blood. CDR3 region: CASSPSGTSGGNEQFF. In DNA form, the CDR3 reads TGTGCCAGCAGCCCCTCCGGGACTAGCGGGGGAAATGAGCAGTTCTTC.